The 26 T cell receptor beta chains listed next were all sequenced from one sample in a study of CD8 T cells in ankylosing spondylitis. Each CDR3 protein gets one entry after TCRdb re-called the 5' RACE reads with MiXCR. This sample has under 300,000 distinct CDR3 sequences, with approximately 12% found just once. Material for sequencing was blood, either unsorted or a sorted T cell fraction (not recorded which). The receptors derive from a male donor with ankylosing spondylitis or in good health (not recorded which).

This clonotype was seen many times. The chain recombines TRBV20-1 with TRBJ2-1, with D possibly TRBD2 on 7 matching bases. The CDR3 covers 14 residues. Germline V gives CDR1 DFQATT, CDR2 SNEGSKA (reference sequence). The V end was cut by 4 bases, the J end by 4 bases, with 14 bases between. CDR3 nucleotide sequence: TGCAGTGCTAACGGGGGGCCGGGGTACAATGAGCAGTTCTTC. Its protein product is CSANGGPGYNEQFF.

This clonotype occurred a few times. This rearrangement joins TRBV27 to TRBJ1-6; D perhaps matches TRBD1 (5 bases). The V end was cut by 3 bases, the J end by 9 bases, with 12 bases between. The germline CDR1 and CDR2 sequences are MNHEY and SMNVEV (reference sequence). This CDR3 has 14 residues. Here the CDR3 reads CASSFRGVSSPLHF. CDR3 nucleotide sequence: TGTGCCAGCAGTTTCAGAGGGGTTAGTTCACCCCTCCACTTT.

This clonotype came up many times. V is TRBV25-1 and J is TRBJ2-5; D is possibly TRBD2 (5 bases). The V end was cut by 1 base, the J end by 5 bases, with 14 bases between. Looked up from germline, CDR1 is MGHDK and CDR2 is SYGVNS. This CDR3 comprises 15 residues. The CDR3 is CASSEWVGEDETQYF. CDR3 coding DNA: TGTGCCAGCAGTGAATGGGTGGGAGAGGACGAGACCCAGTACTTC.

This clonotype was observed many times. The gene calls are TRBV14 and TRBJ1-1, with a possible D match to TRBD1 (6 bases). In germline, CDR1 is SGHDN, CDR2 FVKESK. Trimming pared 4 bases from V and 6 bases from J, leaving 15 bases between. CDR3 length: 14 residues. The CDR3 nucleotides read TGTGCCAGCAGCCCCGAGGGGGAAGGGGCTGAAGCTTTCTTT. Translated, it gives CASSPEGEGAEAFF.

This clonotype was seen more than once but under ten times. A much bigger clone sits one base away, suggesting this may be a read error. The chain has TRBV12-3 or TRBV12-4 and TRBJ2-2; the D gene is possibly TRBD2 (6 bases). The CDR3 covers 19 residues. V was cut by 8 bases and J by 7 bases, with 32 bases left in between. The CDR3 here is CASSILTFLRRLVIGELFF. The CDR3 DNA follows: TGTGCCAGCTCCATTCTGACCTTCTTAAGACGACTAGTGATCGGGGAGCTGTTTTTT.

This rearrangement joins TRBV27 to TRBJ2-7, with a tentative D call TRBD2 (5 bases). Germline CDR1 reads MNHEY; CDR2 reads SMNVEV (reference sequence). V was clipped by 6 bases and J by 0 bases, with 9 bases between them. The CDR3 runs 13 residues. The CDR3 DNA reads TGTGCCAGCAGGGACTCTAGCTCCTACGAGCAGTACTTC. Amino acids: CASRDSSSYEQYF.

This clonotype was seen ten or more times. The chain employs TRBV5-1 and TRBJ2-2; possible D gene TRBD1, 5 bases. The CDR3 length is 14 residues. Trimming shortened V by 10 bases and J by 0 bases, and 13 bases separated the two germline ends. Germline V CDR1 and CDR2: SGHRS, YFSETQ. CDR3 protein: CASKGSPNTGELFF. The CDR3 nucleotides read TGCGCCTCCAAGGGGTCCCCGAACACCGGGGAGCTGTTTTTT.

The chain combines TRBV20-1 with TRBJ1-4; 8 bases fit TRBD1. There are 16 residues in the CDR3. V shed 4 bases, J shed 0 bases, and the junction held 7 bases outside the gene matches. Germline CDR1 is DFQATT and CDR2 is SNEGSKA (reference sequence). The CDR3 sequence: CSAKKKGQATNEKLFF. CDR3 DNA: TGCAGTGCTAAAAAAAAGGGACAGGCAACTAATGAAAAACTGTTTTTT.

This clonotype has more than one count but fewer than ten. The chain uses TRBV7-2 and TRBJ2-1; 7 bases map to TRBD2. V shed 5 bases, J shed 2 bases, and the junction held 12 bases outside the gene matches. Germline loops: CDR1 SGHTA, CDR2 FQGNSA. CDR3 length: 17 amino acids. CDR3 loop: CASSRFLGTNTYNEQFF. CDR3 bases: TGTGCCAGCAGCCGCTTCCTCGGGACTAATACCTACAATGAGCAGTTCTTC.

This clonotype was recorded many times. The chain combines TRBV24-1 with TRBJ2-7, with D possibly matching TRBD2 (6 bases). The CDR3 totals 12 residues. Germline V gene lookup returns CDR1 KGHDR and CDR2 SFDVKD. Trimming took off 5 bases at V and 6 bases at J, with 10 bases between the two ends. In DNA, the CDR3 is TGTGCCACCAGTGGGGACTCGGCCGAGCAGTACTTC. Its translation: CATSGDSAEQYF.

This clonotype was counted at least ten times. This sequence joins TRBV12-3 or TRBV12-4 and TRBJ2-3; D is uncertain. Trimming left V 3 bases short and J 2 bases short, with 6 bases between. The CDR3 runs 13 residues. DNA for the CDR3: TGTGCCAGCAGTTTTGGTGTCACAGATACGCAGTATTTT. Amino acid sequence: CASSFGVTDTQYF.

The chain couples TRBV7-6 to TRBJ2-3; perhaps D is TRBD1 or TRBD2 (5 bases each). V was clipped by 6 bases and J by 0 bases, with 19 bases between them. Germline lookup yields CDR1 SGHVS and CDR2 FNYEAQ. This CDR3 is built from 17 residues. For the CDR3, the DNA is TGTGCCAGCAGGCCCCGACTTGGGGGATCTAGCACAGATACGCAGTATTTT. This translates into CASRPRLGGSSTDTQYF.

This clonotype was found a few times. For the CDR3, the DNA is TGTGCCAGCAGCCAGCTGGCGCGAGGCTACACCTTC. This gives the protein CASSQLARGYTF. The gene calls are TRBV3-1 and TRBJ1-2; no clear D gene. Per germline, CDR1 LGHDT and CDR2 YNNKEL (reference sequence). This CDR3 is 12 amino acids long. Trimming stripped 3 bases from V and 8 bases from J, with 10 bases between.

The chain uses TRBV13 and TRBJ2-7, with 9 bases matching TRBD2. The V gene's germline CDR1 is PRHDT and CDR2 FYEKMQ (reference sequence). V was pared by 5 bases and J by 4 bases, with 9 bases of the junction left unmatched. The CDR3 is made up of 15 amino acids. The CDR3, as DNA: TGTGCCAGCAGCCATTTTAGCGGGGGATCGTACGAGCAGTACTTC. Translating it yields CASSHFSGGSYEQYF. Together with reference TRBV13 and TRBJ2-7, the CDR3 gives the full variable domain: AAGVIQSPRHLIKEKRETATLKCYPIPRHDTVYWYQQGPGQDPQFLISFYEKMQSDKGSIPDRFSAQQFSDYHSELNMSSLELGDSALYFCASSHFSGGSYEQYFGPGTRLTVT.

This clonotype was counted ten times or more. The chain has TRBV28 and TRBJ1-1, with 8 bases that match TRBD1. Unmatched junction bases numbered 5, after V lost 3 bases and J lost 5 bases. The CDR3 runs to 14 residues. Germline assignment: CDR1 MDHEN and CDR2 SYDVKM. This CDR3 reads CASSFPGGQTEAFF. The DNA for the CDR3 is TGTGCCAGCAGTTTCCCAGGGGGCCAAACTGAAGCTTTCTTT. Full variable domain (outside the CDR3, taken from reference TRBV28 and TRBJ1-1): DVKVTQSSRYLVKRTGEKVFLECVQDMDHENMFWYRQDPGLGLRLIYFSYDVKMKEKGDIPEGYSVSREKKERFSLILESASTNQTSMYLCASSFPGGQTEAFFGQGTRLTVV.

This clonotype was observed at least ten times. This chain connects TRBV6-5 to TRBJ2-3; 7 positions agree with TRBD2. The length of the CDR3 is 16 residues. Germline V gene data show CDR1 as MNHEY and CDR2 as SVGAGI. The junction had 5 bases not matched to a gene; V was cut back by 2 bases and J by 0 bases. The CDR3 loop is CASSYEAGFSTDTQYF. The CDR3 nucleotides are TGTGCCAGCAGTTACGAAGCGGGGTTTAGCACAGATACGCAGTATTTT.

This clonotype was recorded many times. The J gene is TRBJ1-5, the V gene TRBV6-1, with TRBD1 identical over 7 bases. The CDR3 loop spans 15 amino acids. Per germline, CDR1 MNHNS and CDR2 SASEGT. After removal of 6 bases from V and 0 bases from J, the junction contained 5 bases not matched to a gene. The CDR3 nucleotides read TGTGCCAGCAGCTCCGACAGGGATAGCAATCAGCCCCAGCATTTT. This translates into CASSSDRDSNQPQHF.

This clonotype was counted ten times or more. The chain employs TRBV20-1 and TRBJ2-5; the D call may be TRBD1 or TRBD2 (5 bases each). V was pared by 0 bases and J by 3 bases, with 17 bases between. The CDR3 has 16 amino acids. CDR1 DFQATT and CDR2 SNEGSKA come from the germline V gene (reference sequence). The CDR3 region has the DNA TGCAGTGCTAGAGATACGAGGGGCAGACAAAAAGAGACCCAGTACTTC. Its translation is CSARDTRGRQKETQYF.

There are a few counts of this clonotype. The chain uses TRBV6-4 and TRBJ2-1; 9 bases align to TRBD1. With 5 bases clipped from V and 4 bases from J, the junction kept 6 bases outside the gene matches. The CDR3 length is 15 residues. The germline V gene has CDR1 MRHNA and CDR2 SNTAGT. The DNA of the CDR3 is TGTGCCAGCAGTTGGGACAGGGAGGGTTACAATGAGCAGTTCTTC. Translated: CASSWDREGYNEQFF.

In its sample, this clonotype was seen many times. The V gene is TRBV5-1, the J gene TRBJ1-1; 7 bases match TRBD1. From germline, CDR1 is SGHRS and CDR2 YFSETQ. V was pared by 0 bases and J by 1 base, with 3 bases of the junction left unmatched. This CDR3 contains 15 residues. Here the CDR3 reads CASSLAGTANTEAFF. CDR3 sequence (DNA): TGCGCCAGCAGCTTGGCCGGGACAGCGAACACTGAAGCTTTCTTT.

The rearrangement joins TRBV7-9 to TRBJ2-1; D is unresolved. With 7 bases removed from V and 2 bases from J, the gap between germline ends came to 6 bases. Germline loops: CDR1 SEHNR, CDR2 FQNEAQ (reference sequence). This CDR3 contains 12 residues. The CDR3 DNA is TGTGCCAGCACCCCCACCTACAATGAGCAGTTCTTC. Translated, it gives CASTPTYNEQFF.

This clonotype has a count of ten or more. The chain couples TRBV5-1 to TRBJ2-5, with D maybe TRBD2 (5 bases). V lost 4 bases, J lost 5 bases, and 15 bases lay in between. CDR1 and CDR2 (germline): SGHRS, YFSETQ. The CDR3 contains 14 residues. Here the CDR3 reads CASSTDPSRETQYF. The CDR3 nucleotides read TGCGCCAGCAGCACCGACCCTAGCCGGGAGACCCAGTACTTC.

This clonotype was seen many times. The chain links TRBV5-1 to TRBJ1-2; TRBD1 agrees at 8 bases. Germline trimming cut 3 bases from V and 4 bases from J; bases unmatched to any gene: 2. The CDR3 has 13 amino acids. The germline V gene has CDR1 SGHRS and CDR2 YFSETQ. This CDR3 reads CASSSGQGYGYTF. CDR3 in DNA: TGCGCCAGCAGCTCCGGACAGGGCTATGGCTACACCTTC.

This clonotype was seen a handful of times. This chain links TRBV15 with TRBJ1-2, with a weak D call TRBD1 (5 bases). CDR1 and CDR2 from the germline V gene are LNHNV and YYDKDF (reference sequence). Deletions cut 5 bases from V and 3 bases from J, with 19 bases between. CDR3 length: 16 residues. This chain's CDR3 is CATSASRGAGDYGYTF. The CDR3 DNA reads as TGTGCCACCAGCGCATCACGGGGCGCGGGAGACTATGGCTACACCTTC.

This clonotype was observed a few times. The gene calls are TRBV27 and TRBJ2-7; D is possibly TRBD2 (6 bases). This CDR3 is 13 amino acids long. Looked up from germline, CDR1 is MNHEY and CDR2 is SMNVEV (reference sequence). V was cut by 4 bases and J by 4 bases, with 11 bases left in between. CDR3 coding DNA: TGTGCCAGCAGTTCAAGCGGGTTTTACGAGCAGTACTTC. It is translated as CASSSSGFYEQYF.

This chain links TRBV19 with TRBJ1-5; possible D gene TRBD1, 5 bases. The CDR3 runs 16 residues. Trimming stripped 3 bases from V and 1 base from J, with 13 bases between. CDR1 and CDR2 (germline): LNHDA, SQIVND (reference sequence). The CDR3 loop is CASSIMGRASNQPQHF. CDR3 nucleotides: TGTGCCAGTAGTATTATGGGCAGGGCAAGCAATCAGCCCCAGCATTTT.